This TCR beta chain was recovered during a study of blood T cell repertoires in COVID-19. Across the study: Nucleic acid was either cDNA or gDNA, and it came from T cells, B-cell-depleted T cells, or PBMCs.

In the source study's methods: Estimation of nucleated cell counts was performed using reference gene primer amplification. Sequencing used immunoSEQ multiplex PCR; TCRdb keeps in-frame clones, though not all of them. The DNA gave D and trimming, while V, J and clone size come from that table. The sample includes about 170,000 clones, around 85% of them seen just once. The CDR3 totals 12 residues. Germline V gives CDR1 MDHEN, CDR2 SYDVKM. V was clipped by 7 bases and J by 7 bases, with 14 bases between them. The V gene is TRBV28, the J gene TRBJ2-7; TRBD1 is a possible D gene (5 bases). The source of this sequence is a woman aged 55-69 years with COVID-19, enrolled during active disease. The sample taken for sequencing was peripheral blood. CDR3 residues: CASTLGAHEQYF. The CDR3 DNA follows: TGTGCCAGCACCCTAGGGGCGCATGAGCAGTACTTC. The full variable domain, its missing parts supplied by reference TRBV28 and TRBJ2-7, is DVKVTQSSRYLVKRTGEKVFLECVQDMDHENMFWYRQDPGLGLRLIYFSYDVKMKEKGDIPEGYSVSREKKERFSLILESASTNQTSMYLCASTLGAHEQYFGPGTRLTVT.